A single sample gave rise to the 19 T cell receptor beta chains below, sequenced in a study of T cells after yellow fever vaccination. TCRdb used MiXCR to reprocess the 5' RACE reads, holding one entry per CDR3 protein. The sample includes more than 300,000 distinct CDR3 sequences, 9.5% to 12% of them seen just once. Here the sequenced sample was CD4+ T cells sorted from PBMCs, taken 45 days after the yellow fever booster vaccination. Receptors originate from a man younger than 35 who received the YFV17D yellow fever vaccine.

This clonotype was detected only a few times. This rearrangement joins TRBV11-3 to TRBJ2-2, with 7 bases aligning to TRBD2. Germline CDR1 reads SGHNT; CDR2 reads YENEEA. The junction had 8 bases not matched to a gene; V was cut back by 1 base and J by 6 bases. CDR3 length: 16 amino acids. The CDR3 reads CASSLGGGRRPGELFF. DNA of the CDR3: TGTGCCAGCAGCTTAGGGGGAGGGCGCCGCCCCGGGGAGCTGTTTTTT.

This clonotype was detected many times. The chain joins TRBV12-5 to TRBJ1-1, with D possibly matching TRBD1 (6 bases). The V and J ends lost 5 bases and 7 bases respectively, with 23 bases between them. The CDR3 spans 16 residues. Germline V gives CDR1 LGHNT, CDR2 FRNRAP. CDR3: CASGPAGGVRVGEAFF. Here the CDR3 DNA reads TGTGCTAGTGGTCCCGCGGGGGGCGTACGGGTCGGTGAAGCTTTCTTT.

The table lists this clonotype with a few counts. The DNA of the CDR3 is TGTGCCAGCAGTCCGGACAGCAGCAATCAGCCCCAGCATTTT. Protein sequence: CASSPDSSNQPQHF. This chain connects TRBV12-3 or TRBV12-4 to TRBJ1-5, with D perhaps TRBD1 (6 bases). The CDR3 is 14 amino acids. Trimming removed 5 bases at V and 1 base at J, with 9 bases between.

This chain's CDR3 is CACGGAAQGTQYF. In DNA form, the CDR3 reads TGTGCCTGCGGGGGGGCGGCGCAAGGTACGCAGTATTTT. The rearrangement links TRBV7-9 to TRBJ2-3; TRBD2 agrees at 9 bases. Trimming took 11 bases from V and 8 from J; bases not matched to a gene: 11. From germline, CDR1 is SEHNR and CDR2 FQNEAQ (reference sequence). The CDR3 sequence is 13 residues long.

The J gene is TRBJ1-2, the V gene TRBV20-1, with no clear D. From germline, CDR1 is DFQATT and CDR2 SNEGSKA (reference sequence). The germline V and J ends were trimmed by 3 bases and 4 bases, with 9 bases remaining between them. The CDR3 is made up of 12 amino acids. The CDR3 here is CSASSESYGYTF. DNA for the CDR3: TGCAGTGCTAGCTCTGAAAGCTATGGCTACACCTTC.

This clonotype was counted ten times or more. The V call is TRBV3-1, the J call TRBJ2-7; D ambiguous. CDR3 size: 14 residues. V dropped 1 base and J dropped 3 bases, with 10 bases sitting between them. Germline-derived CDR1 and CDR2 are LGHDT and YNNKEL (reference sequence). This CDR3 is CASSQVPLVYEQYF. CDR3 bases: TGTGCCAGCAGCCAAGTACCCCTAGTCTACGAGCAGTACTTC.

The CDR3 DNA reads as TGTGCCAGCTCACCGAGGTTAGAGACCCAGTACTTC. Its translation is CASSPRLETQYF. The V call is TRBV18, the J call TRBJ2-5; no firm D call. V was shortened by 3 bases and J by 4 bases, with 6 bases between the two germline ends. This CDR3 spans 12 amino acids. The germline V gene has CDR1 KGHSH and CDR2 LQKENI.

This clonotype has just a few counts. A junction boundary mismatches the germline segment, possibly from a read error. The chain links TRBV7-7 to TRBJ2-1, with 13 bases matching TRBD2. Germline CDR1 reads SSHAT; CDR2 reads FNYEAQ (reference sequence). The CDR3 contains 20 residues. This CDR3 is CASSRSPGTSGAERYNEQFF. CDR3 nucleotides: TGTGCTAGCAGCAGAAGTCCCGGGACTAGCGGGGCGGAACGCTACAATGAGCAGTTCTTC.

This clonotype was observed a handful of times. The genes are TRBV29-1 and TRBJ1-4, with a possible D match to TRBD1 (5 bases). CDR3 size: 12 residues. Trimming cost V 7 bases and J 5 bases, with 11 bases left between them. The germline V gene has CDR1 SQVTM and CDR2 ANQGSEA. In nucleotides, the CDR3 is TGCAGCGCCGGGGGATGGAATGAAAAACTGTTTTTT. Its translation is CSAGGWNEKLFF.

The CDR3, as DNA: TGTGCCACCAGTGATCGATGGGACAGGGGAGATACGCAGTATTTT. Its protein is CATSDRWDRGDTQYF. The chain has TRBV24-1 and TRBJ2-3; TRBD1 matches 10 bases. The germline gives CDR1 KGHDR, CDR2 SFDVKD. The CDR3 contains 15 residues. V lost 3 bases to trimming and J lost 5 bases; unmatched junction nucleotides: 4.

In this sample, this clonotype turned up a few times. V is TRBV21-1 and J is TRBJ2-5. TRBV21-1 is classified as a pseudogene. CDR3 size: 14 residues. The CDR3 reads CASSKAVEVGTQYF. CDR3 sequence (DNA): TGTGCCAGCAGCAAAGCGGTGGAAGTCGGGACCCAGTACTTC.

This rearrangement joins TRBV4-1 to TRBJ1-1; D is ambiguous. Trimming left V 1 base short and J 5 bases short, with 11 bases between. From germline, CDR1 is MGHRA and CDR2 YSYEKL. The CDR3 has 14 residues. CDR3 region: CASSQVVKGTEAFF. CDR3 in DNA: TGCGCCAGCAGCCAAGTGGTAAAGGGAACTGAAGCTTTCTTT.

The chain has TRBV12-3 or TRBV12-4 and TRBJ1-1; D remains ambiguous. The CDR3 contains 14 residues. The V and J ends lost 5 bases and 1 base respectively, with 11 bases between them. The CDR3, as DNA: TGTGCCAGCAGTATTACCTGGCAGAACACTGAAGCTTTCTTT. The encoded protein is CASSITWQNTEAFF.

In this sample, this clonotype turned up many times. The CDR3 DNA reads TGTGCCAGCAGACAGGGGGCATGGGACACTGAAGCTTTCTTT. Protein product: CASRQGAWDTEAFF. V is TRBV27 and J is TRBJ1-1; 9 positions agree with TRBD1. V was pared by 6 bases and J by 3 bases, with 5 bases of the junction left unmatched. CDR1 and CDR2 from the germline V gene are MNHEY and SMNVEV (reference sequence). The CDR3 has 14 residues.

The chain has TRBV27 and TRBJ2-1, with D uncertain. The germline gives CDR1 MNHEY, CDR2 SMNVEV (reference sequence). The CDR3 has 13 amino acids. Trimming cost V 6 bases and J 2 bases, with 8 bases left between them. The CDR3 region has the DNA TGTGCCAGCAGGGGCCTTCCCTACAATGAGCAGTTCTTC. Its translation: CASRGLPYNEQFF.

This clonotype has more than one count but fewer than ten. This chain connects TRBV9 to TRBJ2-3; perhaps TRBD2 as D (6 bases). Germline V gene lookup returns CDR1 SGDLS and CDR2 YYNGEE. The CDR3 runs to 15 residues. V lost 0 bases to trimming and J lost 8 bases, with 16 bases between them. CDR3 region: CASSVAWDSKGTQYF. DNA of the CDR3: TGTGCCAGCAGCGTAGCGTGGGACTCGAAGGGTACGCAGTATTTT.

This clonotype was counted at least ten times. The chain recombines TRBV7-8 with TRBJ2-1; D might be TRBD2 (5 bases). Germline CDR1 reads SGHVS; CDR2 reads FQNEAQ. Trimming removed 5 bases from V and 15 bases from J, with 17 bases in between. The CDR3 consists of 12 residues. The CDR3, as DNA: TGTGCCAGCAGCCGAGACTTTTCGAGGGCGTTCTTC. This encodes CASSRDFSRAFF.

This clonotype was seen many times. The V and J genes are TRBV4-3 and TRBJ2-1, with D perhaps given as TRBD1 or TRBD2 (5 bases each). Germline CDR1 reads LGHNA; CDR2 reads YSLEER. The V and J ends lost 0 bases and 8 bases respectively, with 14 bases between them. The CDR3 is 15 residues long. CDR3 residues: CASSQDRVGADEQFF. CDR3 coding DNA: TGCGCCAGCAGCCAAGATCGGGTCGGGGCCGATGAGCAGTTCTTC.

The CDR3 loop is CASRWGNLADTQYF. CDR3 sequence (DNA): TGTGCCAGCAGGTGGGGAAATCTCGCAGATACGCAGTATTTT. V usage is TRBV6-1 and J usage is TRBJ2-3; the D is unclear. The CDR3 sequence is 14 residues long. Trimming pared 6 bases from V and 4 bases from J, leaving 14 bases between. Per the germline V gene, CDR1 is MNHNS and CDR2 is SASEGT.